A selection of T cell receptor beta chains follows, all from one sample in a study of blood T cell repertoires in COVID-19. Sequencing used immunoSEQ multiplex PCR; TCRdb keeps in-frame clones, though not all of them. Of some 140,000 clones in the sample, under 95% are singletons; the top ten hold less than 0.6%. What was sequenced was peripheral blood. Receptors were obtained from a man between 50 and 59 years old with acute or convalescent COVID-19. Both conserved end residues are part of each CDR3. D genes are given only for firm matches.

V: TRBV28; D: .; J: TRBJ1-1; CDR3: CASRPAGGRYTEAFF
V: TRBV28; D: .; J: TRBJ1-5; CDR3: CASSLNFEGNQPQHF
V: TRBV15; D: .; J: TRBJ1-2; CDR3: CATSRMGGSGYTF
V: TRBV28; D: TRBD1; J: TRBJ1-2; CDR3: CASSFNRQGLLLGYTF
V: TRBV6-5; D: .; J: TRBJ2-7; CDR3: CASIRDRMSHEQYF
V: TRBV18; D: .; J: TRBJ1-2; CDR3: CASSPPSGNYGYTF
V: TRBV12-3/TRBV12-4; D: .; J: TRBJ1-1; CDR3: CASKLGGAFEAFF
V: TRBV29-1; D: TRBD2; J: TRBJ2-1; CDR3: CSVPTGGLAEPYNEQFF
V: TRBV25-1; D: .; J: TRBJ2-3; CDR3: CASSWGRQVDTQYF
V: TRBV30; D: TRBD1; J: TRBJ2-5; CDR3: CAWSGDRQETQYF
V: TRBV20-1; D: .; J: TRBJ2-2; CDR3: CSARRTGELFF
V: TRBV27; D: TRBD1; J: TRBJ2-1; CDR3: CASSLRDRGLDEQFF
V: TRBV10-3; D: .; J: TRBJ2-7; CDR3: CAISESSESYEQYF
V: TRBV28; D: .; J: TRBJ1-4; CDR3: CATLLREEKLFF
V: TRBV19; D: TRBD2; J: TRBJ2-5; CDR3: CASRASGGVGETQYF
V: TRBV3-1/TRBV3-2; D: .; J: TRBJ1-2; CDR3: CASSQRTANYGYTF
V: TRBV5-1; D: .; J: TRBJ1-5; CDR3: CASSLGVSSNQPQHF
V: TRBV2; D: .; J: TRBJ1-1; CDR3: CASSEALSRYGTEAFF
V: TRBV9; D: .; J: TRBJ1-2; CDR3: CASTPLESGYTF
V: TRBV9; D: .; J: TRBJ2-1; CDR3: CASSVAGVQFF
V: TRBV9; D: .; J: TRBJ1-3; CDR3: CASSVATGGNTIYF
V: TRBV5-1; D: .; J: TRBJ1-4; CDR3: CASSPQGGSNEKLFF
V: TRBV28; D: TRBD1; J: TRBJ1-4; CDR3: CASRALAQGARGEKLFF
V: TRBV27; D: .; J: TRBJ1-2; CDR3: CASSLLGRGGEGYTF
V: TRBV7-2; D: .; J: TRBJ2-3; CDR3: CASSLALAADTQYF
V: TRBV5-1; D: .; J: TRBJ1-3; CDR3: CASSFRSAQDGYSGNTIYF
V: TRBV29-1; D: TRBD1; J: TRBJ1-2; CDR3: CSVVQGRNYGYTF
V: TRBV2; D: .; J: TRBJ1-1; CDR3: CASRLGGYTEAFF
V: TRBV5-1; D: .; J: TRBJ2-7; CDR3: CASSGGALQSEQYF
V: TRBV2; D: .; J: TRBJ1-1; CDR3: CASSENSRNTEAFF
V: TRBV9; D: TRBD1; J: TRBJ2-7; CDR3: CASSVAVQGLYEQYF
V: TRBV7-9; D: TRBD1; J: TRBJ1-5; CDR3: CASSDRDQPQHF
V: TRBV27; D: TRBD1; J: TRBJ2-7; CDR3: CASSFRTGATYEQYF
V: TRBV7-9; D: .; J: TRBJ2-3; CDR3: CASSLIGDSDTQYF
V: TRBV9; D: .; J: TRBJ2-1; CDR3: CASSAGPTTNNEQFF
V: TRBV5-1; D: .; J: TRBJ2-2; CDR3: CASSGEGHVTGELFF
V: TRBV5-1; D: TRBD2; J: TRBJ2-1; CDR3: CASSSLADSPLF
V: TRBV5-3; D: TRBD2; J: TRBJ2-2; CDR3: CARSPGLAGVCGTGELFF
V: TRBV11-2; D: .; J: TRBJ2-1; CDR3: CASSLRENEQFF
V: TRBV29-1; D: TRBD1; J: TRBJ1-2; CDR3: CSARTPGGSGYTF
V: TRBV4-2; D: TRBD1; J: TRBJ2-7; CDR3: CASSRLGQGVYEQYF
V: TRBV19; D: .; J: TRBJ1-2; CDR3: CASSIGQTNYGYTF